This T cell receptor (beta chain) was observed in a study of cytomegalovirus exposure and HLA in healthy donors. The CDR3 covers 14 residues. J was trimmed by 6 bases and V by 4 bases; bases with no gene match: 6. CDR1 and CDR2 from the germline V gene are MGHRA and YSYEKL. Amplification used 60 Vbeta primers and 13 Jbeta primers. This table comes from immunoSEQ multiplex PCR, and its TCRdb copy is limited to in-frame clones, with some not included. The sample has about 70,000 clones; roughly 68% are singletons. Unrecorded immune exposure was likely among donors, who were nominally healthy when sampled.

The chain couples TRBV4-1 to TRBJ1-5; 7 bases line up with TRBD1. The TCR originated in a woman in her fifties or sixties in good health and CMV-seropositive. The sequencing sample was made of PBMCs. Written as DNA, the CDR3 is TGCGCCAGCAGCCTCCGACAGGGAGGTCAGCCCCAGCATTTT. This sequence encodes CASSLRQGGQPQHF.